The table lists the clone carrying this TCR beta chain with a few counts. Trimming removed 0 bases from V and 3 bases from J, with 13 bases in between. Germline CDR1 reads SQVTM; CDR2 reads ANQGSEA. CDR3 length equals 15 residues. The record originates from a study of T-cell reconstitution after alpha-beta-depleted transplantation in children. A library of TCRbeta sequences, prepared with unique molecular identifiers, was generated. One entry per CDR3 protein results from TCRdb running MiXCR on the PCR reads. There are around 410,000 distinct CDR3 sequences in the sample; about a tenth occur only once, and about 5% lies in the top ten.

This receptor was taken from a human donor who donated a stem cell graft to a child with acute myeloid leukemia. The chain is built from TRBV29-1 and TRBJ2-3, with D hard to call. The sample was PBMCs from the stem cell graft donor, taken from the stem cell graft. CDR3 bases: TGCAGCGTTGAAGATGCTGGCCTATCTACAGATACGCAGTATTTT. Translating gives CSVEDAGLSTDTQYF.